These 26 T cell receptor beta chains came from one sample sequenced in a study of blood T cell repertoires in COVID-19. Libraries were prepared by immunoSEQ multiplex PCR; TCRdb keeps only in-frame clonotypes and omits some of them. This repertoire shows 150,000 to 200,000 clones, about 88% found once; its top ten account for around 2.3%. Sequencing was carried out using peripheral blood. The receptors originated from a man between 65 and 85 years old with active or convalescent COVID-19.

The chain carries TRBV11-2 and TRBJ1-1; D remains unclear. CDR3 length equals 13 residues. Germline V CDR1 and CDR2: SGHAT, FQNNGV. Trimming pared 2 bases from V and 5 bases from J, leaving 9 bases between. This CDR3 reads CASSLREGTEAFF. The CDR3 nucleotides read TGTGCCAGCAGCTTAAGGGAGGGAACTGAAGCTTTCTTT.

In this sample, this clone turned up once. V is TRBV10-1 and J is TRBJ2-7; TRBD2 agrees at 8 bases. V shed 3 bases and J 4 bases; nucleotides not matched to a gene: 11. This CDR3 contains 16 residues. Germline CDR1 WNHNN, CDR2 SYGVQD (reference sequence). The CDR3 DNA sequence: TGCGCCAGCAGTGACCGCGGGGCGGGAGGATCTTACGAGCAGTACTTC. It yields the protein CASSDRGAGGSYEQYF.

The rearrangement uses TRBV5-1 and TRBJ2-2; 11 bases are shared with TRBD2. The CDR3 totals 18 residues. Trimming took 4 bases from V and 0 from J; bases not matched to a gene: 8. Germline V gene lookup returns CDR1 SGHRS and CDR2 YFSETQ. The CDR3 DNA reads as TGCGCCAGCAGCATCGATCTAGCGGGAGGTGCGAACACCGGGGAGCTGTTTTTT. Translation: CASSIDLAGGANTGELFF.

The CDR3 here is CASSYGPAPNQPQHF. CDR3 DNA: TGTGCCAGCAGTTACGGGCCAGCCCCGAATCAGCCCCAGCATTTT. This chain joins TRBV6-2 or TRBV6-3 and TRBJ1-5; D is uncertain. Germline CDR1 is MNHEY and CDR2 is SVGEGT. This CDR3 is built from 15 residues. Trimming removed 2 bases from V and 4 bases from J, with 12 bases in between.

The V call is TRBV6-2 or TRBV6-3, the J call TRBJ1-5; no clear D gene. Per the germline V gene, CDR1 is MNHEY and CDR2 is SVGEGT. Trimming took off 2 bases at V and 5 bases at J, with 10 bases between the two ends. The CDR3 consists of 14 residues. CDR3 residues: CASSYGSGDQPQHF. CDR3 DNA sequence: TGTGCCAGCAGTTACGGGTCGGGAGATCAGCCCCAGCATTTT.

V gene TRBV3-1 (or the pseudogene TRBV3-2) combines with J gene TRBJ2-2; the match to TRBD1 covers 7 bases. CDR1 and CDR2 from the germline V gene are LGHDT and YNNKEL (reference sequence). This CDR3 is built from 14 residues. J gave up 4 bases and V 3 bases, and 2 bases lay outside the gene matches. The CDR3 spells CASSQGQLTGELFF. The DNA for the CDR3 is TGTGCCAGCAGCCAGGGACAGCTCACCGGGGAGCTGTTTTTT.

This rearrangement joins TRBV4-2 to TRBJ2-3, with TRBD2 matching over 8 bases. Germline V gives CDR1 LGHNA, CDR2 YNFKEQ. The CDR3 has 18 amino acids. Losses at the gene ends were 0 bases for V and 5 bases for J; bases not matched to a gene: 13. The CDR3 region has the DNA TGTGCCAGCAGCCAAGATGTCGTAAATAGCGGGGAAGGAGATACGCAGTATTTT. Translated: CASSQDVVNSGEGDTQYF.

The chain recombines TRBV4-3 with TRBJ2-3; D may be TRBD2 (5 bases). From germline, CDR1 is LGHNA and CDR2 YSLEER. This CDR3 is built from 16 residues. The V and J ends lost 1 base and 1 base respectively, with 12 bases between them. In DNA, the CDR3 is TGCGCCAGCAGCCAAGGCGGGTCCCAGGGCACAGATACGCAGTATTTT. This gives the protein CASSQGGSQGTDTQYF.

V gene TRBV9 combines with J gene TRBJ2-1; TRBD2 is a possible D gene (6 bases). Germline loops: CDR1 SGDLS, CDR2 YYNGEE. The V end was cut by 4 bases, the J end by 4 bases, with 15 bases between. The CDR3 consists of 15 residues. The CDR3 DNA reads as TGTGCCAGCAGCTTATGGGGGGTCAAGTACAATGAGCAGTTCTTC. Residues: CASSLWGVKYNEQFF.

The CDR3 DNA follows: TGTGCCAGTAGTATAGGTTCCAACACAGATACGCAGTATTTT. As protein: CASSIGSNTDTQYF. The J gene is TRBJ2-3, the V gene TRBV19; no clear D gene. This CDR3 region has 14 residues. V lost 1 base and J 2 bases, leaving 7 bases between the germline ends. Per germline, CDR1 LNHDA and CDR2 SQIVND (reference sequence).

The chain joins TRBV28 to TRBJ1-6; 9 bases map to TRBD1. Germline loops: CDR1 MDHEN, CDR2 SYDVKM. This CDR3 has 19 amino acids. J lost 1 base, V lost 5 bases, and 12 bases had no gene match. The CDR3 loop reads CASSAGTGRLISYNSPLHF. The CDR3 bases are TGTGCCAGCAGTGCCGGGACAGGGAGACTAATTTCCTATAATTCACCCCTCCACTTT.

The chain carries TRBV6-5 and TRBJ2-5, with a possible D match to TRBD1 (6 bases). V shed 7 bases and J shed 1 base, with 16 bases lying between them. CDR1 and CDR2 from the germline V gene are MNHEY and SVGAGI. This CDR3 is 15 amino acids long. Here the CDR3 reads CASKPGQSIQETQYF. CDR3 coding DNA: TGTGCCAGCAAACCGGGACAATCGATCCAAGAGACCCAGTACTTC.

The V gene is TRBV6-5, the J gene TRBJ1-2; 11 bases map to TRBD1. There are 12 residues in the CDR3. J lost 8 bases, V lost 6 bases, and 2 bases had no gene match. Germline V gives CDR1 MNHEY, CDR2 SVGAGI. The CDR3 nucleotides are TGTGCCAGCAGGCGGACAGGGGGCGGCTACACCTTC. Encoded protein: CASRRTGGGYTF.

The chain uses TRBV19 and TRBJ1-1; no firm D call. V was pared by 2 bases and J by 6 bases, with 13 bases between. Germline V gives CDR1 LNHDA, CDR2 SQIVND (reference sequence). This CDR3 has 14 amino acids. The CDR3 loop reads CASSIRQDWAEAFF. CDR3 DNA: TGTGCCAGTAGTATAAGGCAGGATTGGGCTGAAGCTTTCTTT.

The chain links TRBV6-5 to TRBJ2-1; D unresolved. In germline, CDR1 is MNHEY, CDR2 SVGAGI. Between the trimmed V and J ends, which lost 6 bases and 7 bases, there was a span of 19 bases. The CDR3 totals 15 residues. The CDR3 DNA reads TGTGCCAGCAGGCCCGGGTCGATCCCGCGGAATGAGCAGTTCTTC. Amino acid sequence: CASRPGSIPRNEQFF.

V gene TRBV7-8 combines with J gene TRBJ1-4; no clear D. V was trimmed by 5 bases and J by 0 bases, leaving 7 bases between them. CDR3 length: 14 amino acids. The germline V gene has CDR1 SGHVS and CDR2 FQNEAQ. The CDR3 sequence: CASSQHPTNEKLFF. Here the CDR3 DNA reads TGTGCCAGCAGCCAACACCCAACTAATGAAAAACTGTTTTTT.

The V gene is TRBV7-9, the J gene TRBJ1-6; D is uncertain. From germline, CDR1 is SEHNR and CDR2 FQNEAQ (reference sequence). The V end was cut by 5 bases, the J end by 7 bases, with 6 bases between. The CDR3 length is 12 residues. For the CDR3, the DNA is TGTGCCAGCAGCCCCGGGAATTCACCCCTCCACTTT. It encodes CASSPGNSPLHF.

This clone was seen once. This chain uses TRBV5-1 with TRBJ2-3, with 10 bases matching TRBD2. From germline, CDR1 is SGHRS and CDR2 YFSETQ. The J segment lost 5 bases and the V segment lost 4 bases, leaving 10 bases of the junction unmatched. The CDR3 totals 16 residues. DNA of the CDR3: TGCGCCAGCAGCCCCGGGGTAGCGGGGGGTATAGATACGCAGTATTTT. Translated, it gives CASSPGVAGGIDTQYF.

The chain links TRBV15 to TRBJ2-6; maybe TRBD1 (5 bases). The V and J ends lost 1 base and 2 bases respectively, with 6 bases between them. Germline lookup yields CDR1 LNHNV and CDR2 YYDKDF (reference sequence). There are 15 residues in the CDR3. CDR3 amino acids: CATSRGGAGANVLTF. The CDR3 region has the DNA TGTGCCACCAGCAGAGGGGGCGCTGGGGCCAACGTCCTGACTTTC.

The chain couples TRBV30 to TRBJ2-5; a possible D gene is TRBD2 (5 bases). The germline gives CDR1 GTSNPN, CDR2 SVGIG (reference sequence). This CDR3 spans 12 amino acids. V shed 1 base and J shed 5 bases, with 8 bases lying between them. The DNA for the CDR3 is TGTGCCTGGAGTGCTAGCAGCGAGACCCAGTACTTC. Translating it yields CAWSASSETQYF.

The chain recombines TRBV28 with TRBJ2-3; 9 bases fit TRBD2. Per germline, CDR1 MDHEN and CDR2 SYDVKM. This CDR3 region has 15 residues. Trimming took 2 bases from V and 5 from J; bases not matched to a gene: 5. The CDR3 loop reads CASSLPLAGRDTQYF. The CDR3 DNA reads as TGTGCCAGCAGTTTACCCCTAGCGGGGAGAGATACGCAGTATTTT.

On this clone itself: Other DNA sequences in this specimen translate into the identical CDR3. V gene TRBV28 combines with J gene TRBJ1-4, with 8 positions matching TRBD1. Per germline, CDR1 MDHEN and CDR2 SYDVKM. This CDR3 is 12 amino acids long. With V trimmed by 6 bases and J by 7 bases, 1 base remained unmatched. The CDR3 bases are TGTGCCAGCAGACAGGGGGGTGAAAAACTGTTTTTT. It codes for CASRQGGEKLFF.

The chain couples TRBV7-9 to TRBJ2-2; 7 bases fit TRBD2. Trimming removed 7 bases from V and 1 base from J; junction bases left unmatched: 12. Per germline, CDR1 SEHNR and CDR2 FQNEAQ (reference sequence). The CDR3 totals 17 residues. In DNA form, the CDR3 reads TGTGCCAGCACCGCCTCCGTGGCTAGCGGGAACACCGGGGAGCTGTTTTTT. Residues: CASTASVASGNTGELFF.

This CDR3 is CASSSGTGVGSNEKLFF. The CDR3 nucleotides are TGTGCCAGCAGCTCCGGGACAGGGGTGGGGAGTAATGAAAAACTGTTTTTT. This rearrangement joins TRBV7-2 to TRBJ1-4, with 10 bases lining up with TRBD1. Germline V gives CDR1 SGHTA, CDR2 FQGNSA. Trimming at V came to 4 bases and at J to 4 bases, leaving 9 bases not matched to a gene. The CDR3 is 17 amino acids.

The CDR3 region has the DNA TGTGCCAGCAGCGTAGATGAGGCGTCACCCCTCCACTTT. This encodes CASSVDEASPLHF. The V gene is TRBV9, the J gene TRBJ1-6, with unresolved D. The germline CDR1 and CDR2 sequences are SGDLS and YYNGEE. The V gene lost 0 bases and the J gene lost 10 bases, with 8 bases spanning the gap. The CDR3 is 13 residues long.

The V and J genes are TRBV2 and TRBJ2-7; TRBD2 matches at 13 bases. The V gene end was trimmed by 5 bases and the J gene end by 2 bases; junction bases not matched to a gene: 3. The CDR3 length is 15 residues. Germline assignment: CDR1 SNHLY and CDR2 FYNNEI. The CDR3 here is CASSLGTSGAYEQYF. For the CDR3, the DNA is TGTGCCAGCAGTCTGGGGACTAGCGGGGCCTACGAGCAGTACTTC.